This entry concerns a single TCR beta chain. What it recognizes is unknown. The source of the sample is a study of long-term antiretroviral therapy in people with HIV. Survey-level immunoSEQ v3.0 assays were run. Clones were sequenced by immunoSEQ multiplex PCR, and TCRdb holds only the in-frame ones, with some missing. The sample records 25,000 to 35,000 clones, around 83% being singletons. This CDR3 is 13 amino acids long. The V end lost 6 bases, the J end lost 3 bases, and 11 bases lay between the germline ends. Germline values: CDR1 LNHDA, CDR2 SQIVND (reference sequence). Study-wide results and caveats: Transplant-donor-level diversity was not reached after ART, though diversity increased. Compared with controls, HIV repertoires showed narrower CDR3 length ranges.

Sequencing was performed on unsorted PBMCs, taken 2.9 years after starting antiretroviral therapy. This chain uses TRBV19 with TRBJ1-1; D possibly corresponds to TRBD1 (6 bases). This TCR derives from a man aged 50 to 59 with HIV. The CDR3 DNA reads as TGTGCCAGTAGGGACAGTGGGTACACTGAAGCTTTCTTT. This sequence encodes CASRDSGYTEAFF.